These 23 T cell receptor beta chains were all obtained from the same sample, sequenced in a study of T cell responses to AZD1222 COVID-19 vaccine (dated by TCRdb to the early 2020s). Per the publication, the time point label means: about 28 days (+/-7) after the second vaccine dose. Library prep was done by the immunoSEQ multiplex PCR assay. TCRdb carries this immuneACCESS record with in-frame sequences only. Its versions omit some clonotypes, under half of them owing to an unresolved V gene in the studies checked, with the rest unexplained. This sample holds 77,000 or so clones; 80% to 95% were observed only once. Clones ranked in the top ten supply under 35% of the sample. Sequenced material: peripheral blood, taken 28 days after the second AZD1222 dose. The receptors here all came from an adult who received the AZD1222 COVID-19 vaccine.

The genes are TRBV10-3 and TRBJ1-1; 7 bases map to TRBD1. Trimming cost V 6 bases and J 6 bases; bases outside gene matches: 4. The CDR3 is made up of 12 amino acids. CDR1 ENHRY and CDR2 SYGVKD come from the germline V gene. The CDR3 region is CAIRGTEPEAFF. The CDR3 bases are TGTGCCATCAGAGGGACAGAGCCTGAAGCTTTCTTT.

The CDR3 nucleotides read TGTGCCAGCAGGCTCCCGACAGTGACAGGGTATGGCTACACCTTC. It encodes CASRLPTVTGYGYTF. The J gene is TRBJ1-2, the V gene TRBV28, with 7 bases that match TRBD1. Germline V gives CDR1 MDHEN, CDR2 SYDVKM. The V and J ends lost 6 bases and 5 bases, in that order; junction bases with no gene match: 12. This CDR3 is 15 amino acids long.

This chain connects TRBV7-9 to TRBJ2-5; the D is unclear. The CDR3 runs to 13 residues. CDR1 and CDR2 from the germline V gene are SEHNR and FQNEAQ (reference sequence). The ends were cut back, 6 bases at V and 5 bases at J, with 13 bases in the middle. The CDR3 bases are TGTGCCAGCAGGGGCCCAGCCAGGGAGACCCAGTACTTC. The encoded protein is CASRGPARETQYF.

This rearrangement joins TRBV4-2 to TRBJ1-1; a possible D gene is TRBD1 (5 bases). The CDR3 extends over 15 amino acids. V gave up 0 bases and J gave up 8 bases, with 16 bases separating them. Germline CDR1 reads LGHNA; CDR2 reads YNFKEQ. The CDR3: CASSQDRDPRSEAFF. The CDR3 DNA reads TGTGCCAGCAGCCAAGATCGGGACCCACGTTCCGAAGCTTTCTTT.

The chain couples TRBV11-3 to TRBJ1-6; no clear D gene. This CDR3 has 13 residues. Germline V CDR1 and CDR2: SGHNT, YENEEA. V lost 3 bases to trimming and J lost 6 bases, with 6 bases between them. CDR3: CASSFKPNSPLHF. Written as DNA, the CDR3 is TGTGCCAGCAGCTTTAAACCTAATTCACCCCTCCACTTT. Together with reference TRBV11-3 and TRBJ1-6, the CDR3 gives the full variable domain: EAGVVQSPRYKIIEKKQPVAFWCNPISGHNTLYWYLQNLGQGPELLIRYENEEAVDDSQLPKDRFSAERLKGVDSTLKIQPAELGDSAVYLCASSFKPNSPLHFGNGTRLTVT.

This CDR3 is CASSSDRGLEQYF. The CDR3 region has the DNA TGTGCCAGCAGCTCGGACAGGGGGCTCGAGCAGTACTTC. The chain recombines TRBV6-6 with TRBJ2-7; 11 bases agree with TRBD1. V shed 6 bases and J 6 bases; nucleotides not matched to a gene: 4. From germline, CDR1 is MNHNY and CDR2 SVGAGI (reference sequence). The CDR3 is 13 residues long.

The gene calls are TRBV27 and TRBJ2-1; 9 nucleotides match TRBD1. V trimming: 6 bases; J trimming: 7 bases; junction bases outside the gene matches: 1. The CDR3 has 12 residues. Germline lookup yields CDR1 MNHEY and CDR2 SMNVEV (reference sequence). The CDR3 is CASRTGGNEQFF. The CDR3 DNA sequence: TGTGCCAGCAGGACAGGGGGAAATGAGCAGTTCTTC.

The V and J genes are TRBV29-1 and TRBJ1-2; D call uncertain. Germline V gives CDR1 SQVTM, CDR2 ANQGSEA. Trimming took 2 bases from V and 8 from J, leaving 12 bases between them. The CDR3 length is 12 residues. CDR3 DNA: TGCAGCGTTGAACGGGAGCCTGGCGGCTACACCTTC. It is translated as CSVEREPGGYTF.

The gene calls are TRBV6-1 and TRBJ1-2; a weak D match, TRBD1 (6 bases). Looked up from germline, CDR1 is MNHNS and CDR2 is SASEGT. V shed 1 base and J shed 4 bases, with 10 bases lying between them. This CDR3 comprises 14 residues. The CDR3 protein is CASSEEWTAYGYTF. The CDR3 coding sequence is TGTGCCAGCAGTGAAGAATGGACAGCCTATGGCTACACCTTC.

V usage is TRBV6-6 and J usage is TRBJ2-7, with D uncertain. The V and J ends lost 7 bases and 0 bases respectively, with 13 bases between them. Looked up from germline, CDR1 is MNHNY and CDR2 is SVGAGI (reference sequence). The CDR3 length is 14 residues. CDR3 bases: TGTGCCAGCACCCACCGAGCGAGCTCCTACGAGCAGTACTTC. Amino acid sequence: CASTHRASSYEQYF.

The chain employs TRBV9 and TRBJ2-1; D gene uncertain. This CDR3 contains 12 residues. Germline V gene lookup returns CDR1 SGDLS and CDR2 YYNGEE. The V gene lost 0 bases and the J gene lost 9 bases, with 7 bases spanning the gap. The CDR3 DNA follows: TGTGCCAGCAGCGTAGATGACTCTGAGCAGTTCTTC. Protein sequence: CASSVDDSEQFF. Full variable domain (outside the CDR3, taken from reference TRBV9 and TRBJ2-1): DSGVTQTPKHLITATGQRVTLRCSPRSGDLSVYWYQQSLDQGLQFLIQYYNGEERAKGNILERFSAQQFPDLHSELNLSSLELGDSALYFCASSVDDSEQFFGPGTRLTVL.

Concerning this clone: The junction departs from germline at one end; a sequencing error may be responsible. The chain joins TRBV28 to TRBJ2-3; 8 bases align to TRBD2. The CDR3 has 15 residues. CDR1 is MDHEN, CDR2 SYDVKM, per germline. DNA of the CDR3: TGTGCCAGCAGTTTCCCCGGGACTAGATCTGGCCTTGTCCGGTTT. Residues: CASSFPGTRSGLVRF.

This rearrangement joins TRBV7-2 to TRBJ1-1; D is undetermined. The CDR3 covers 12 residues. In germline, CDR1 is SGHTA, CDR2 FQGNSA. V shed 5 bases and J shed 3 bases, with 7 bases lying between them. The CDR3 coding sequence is TGTGCCAGCAGCGTAGTCTACACTGAAGCTTTCTTT. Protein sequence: CASSVVYTEAFF.

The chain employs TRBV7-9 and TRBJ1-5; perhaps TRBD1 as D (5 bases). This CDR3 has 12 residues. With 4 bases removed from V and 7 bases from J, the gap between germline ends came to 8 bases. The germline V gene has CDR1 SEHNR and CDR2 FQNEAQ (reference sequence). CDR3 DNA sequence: TGTGCCAGCAGCTGGAGGGACCAGCCCCAGCATTTT. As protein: CASSWRDQPQHF. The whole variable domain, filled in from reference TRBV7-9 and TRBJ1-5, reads DTGVSQNPRHKITKRGQNVTFRCDPISEHNRLYWYRQTLGQGPEFLTYFQNEAQLEKSRLLSDRFSAERPKGSFSTLEIQRTEQGDSAMYLCASSWRDQPQHFGDGTRLSIL.

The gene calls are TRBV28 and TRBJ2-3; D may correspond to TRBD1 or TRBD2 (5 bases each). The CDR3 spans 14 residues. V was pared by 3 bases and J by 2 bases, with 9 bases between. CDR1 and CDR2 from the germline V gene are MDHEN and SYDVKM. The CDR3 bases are TGTGCCAGCAGTTTTGGGGGACCCACAGATACGCAGTATTTT. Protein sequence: CASSFGGPTDTQYF.

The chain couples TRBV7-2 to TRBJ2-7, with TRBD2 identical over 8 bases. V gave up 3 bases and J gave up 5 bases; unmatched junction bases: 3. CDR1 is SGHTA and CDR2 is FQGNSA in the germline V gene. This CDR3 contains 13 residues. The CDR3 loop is CASSFSGTNEQYF. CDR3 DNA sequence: TGTGCCAGCAGCTTTAGCGGGACCAACGAGCAGTACTTC.

The CDR3 spells CASSLSGNYGYTF. In nucleotides, the CDR3 is TGTGCCAGCAGCTTGAGTGGAAACTATGGCTACACCTTC. V gene TRBV5-5 combines with J gene TRBJ1-2; D call uncertain. The germline V and J ends were trimmed by 1 base and 2 bases, with 6 bases remaining between them. The germline CDR1 and CDR2 sequences are SGHKS and YYEKEE (reference sequence). The CDR3 is made up of 13 amino acids.

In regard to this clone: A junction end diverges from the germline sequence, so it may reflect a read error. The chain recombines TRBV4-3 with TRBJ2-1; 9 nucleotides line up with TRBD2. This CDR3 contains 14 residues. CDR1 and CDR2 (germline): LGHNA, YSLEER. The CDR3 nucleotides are TGCGCCAGCAGCCAAGAGGTGAGAGCGGGAGGTCTGGTCTTC. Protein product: CASSQEVRAGGLVF.

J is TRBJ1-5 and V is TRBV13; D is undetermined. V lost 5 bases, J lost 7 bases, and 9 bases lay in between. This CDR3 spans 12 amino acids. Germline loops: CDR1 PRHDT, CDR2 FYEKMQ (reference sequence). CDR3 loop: CASSILGQPQHF. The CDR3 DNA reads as TGTGCCAGCAGCATACTAGGGCAGCCCCAGCATTTT.

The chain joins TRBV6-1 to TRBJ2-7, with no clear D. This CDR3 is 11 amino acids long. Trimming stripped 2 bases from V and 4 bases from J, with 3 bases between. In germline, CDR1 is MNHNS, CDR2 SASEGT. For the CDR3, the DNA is TGTGCCAGCAGTGAAAAATACGAGCAGTACTTC. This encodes CASSEKYEQYF.

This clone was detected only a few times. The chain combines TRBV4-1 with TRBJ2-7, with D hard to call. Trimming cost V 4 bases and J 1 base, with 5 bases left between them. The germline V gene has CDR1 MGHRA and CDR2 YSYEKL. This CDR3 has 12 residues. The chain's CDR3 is CASSRGSYEQYF. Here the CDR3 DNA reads TGCGCCAGCAGCCGCGGTTCCTACGAGCAGTACTTC.

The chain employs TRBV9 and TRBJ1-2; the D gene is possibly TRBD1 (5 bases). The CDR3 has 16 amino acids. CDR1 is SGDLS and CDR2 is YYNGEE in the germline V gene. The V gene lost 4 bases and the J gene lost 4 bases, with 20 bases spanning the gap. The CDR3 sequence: CASSLDLGPRTYGYTF. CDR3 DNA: TGTGCCAGCAGCCTGGACCTGGGACCCAGAACCTATGGCTACACCTTC.

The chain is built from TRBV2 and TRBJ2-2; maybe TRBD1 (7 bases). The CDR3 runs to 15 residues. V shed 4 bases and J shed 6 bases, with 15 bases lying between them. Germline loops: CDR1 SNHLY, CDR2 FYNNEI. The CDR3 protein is CASSGMDRRAGELFF. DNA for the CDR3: TGTGCCAGCAGTGGAATGGACAGGAGGGCCGGGGAGCTGTTTTTT.